Listed here are 30 T cell receptor beta chains from one sample, sequenced in a study of cytomegalovirus exposure and HLA in healthy donors. Primers for the PCR totalled 60 Vbeta and 13 Jbeta. The repertoire was sequenced with immunoSEQ multiplex PCR; TCRdb's copy has only in-frame clones and lacks some. Of about 130,000 clones in the sample, 74% were seen once. The material sequenced was PBMCs. The source is a woman aged 50 to 65 in good health and CMV-seropositive.

V gene TRBV5-1 combines with J gene TRBJ2-1; D not certain. Trimming pared 0 bases from V and 1 base from J, leaving 8 bases between. This CDR3 spans 15 amino acids. Germline CDR1 SGHRS, CDR2 YFSETQ. In DNA, the CDR3 is TGCGCCAGCAGCTTGGGAGGCGTATCCTACAATGAGCAGTTCTTC. It translates to CASSLGGVSYNEQFF.

There are a few counts of this clone. CDR3 in DNA: TGCGCCAGCAGCTTGGGTACAGGGCCGGGGGGTGAAGCTTTCTTT. Translation gives CASSLGTGPGGEAFF. The V and J genes are TRBV5-1 and TRBJ1-1; D is possibly TRBD1 (6 bases). This CDR3 spans 15 amino acids. The germline V gene encodes CDR1 SGHRS and CDR2 YFSETQ. V was trimmed by 0 bases and J by 7 bases, leaving 16 bases between them.

This CDR3 reads CASRLGREQYF. The CDR3 DNA reads as TGTGCCAGCAGACTGGGGCGCGAGCAGTACTTC. The chain combines TRBV6-6 with TRBJ2-7, with D perhaps TRBD1 (5 bases). CDR1 is MNHNY, CDR2 SVGAGI, per germline (reference sequence). This CDR3 is 11 amino acids long. V was shortened by 6 bases and J by 6 bases, with 9 bases between the two germline ends.

The gene calls are TRBV2 and TRBJ1-4, with no clear D. This CDR3 has 16 amino acids. Germline V CDR1 and CDR2: SNHLY, FYNNEI. V was cut by 6 bases and J by 3 bases, with 17 bases left in between. CDR3 coding DNA: TGTGCCAGCAGCAACAGTTCGGGAGGACCTAATGAAAAACTGTTTTTT. It encodes CASSNSSGGPNEKLFF. Full variable domain (outside the CDR3, taken from reference TRBV2 and TRBJ1-4): EPEVTQTPSHQVTQMGQEVILRCVPISNHLYFYWYRQILGQKVEFLVSFYNNEISEKSEIFDDQFSVERPDGSNFTLKIRSTKLEDSAMYFCASSNSSGGPNEKLFFGSGTQLSVL.

A word on this clone: Other DNA sequences of this sample code for an identical CDR3. J is TRBJ2-6 and V is TRBV19; TRBD2 is a possible D gene (7 bases). The CDR3 has 18 residues. Trimming took off 6 bases at V and 4 bases at J, with 22 bases between the two ends. Germline CDR1 and CDR2: LNHDA and SQIVND (reference sequence). The CDR3, as DNA: TGTGCCAGTAGATCTTATGGGGGGGCGGGCTCCGGGGCCAACGTCCTGACTTTC. Amino acid sequence: CASRSYGGAGSGANVLTF. Full variable domain (missing parts from reference TRBV19 and TRBJ2-6): DGGITQSPKYLFRKEGQNVTLSCEQNLNHDAMYWYRQDPGQGLRLIYYSQIVNDFQKGDIAEGYSVSREKKESFPLTVTSAQKNPTAFYLCASRSYGGAGSGANVLTFGAGSRLTVL.

V is TRBV4-1 and J is TRBJ1-2; TRBD1 aligns across 10 bases. Trimming at V came to 2 bases and at J to 7 bases, leaving 7 bases not matched to a gene. This CDR3 is 15 amino acids long. The germline gives CDR1 MGHRA, CDR2 YSYEKL. The CDR3 sequence is CASSQPGTGAFGYTF. The CDR3 bases are TGCGCCAGCAGCCAACCCGGGACAGGGGCTTTTGGCTACACCTTC.

The V and J genes are TRBV11-2 and TRBJ1-1; D not certain. V shed 2 bases and J shed 5 bases, with 9 bases lying between them. Germline V gene lookup returns CDR1 SGHAT and CDR2 FQNNGV. The CDR3 length is 13 residues. DNA for the CDR3: TGTGCCAGCAGCTTACTACCGGAGACTGAAGCTTTCTTT. As protein: CASSLLPETEAFF. The whole variable domain, remainder taken from reference TRBV11-2 and TRBJ1-1, is EAGVAQSPRYKIIEKRQSVAFWCNPISGHATLYWYQQILGQGPKLLIQFQNNGVVDDSQLPKDRFSAERLKGVDSTLKIQPAKLEDSAVYLCASSLLPETEAFFGQGTRLTVV.

The V call is TRBV2, the J call TRBJ1-1; D not certain. Germline values: CDR1 SNHLY, CDR2 FYNNEI. The CDR3 consists of 13 residues. Trimming removed 8 bases from V and 1 base from J, with 11 bases in between. CDR3 nucleotides: TGTGCCAGCCGGGGATTCAGGAACACTGAAGCTTTCTTT. It yields the protein CASRGFRNTEAFF.

This chain links TRBV5-1 with TRBJ2-5; 7 bases fit TRBD2. Per the germline V gene, CDR1 is SGHRS and CDR2 is YFSETQ. V trimming: 1 base; J trimming: 3 bases; junction bases outside the gene matches: 3. This CDR3 spans 14 amino acids. Here the CDR3 reads CASSLRAGEETQYF. The CDR3 DNA sequence: TGCGCCAGCAGCTTGCGGGCGGGGGAAGAGACCCAGTACTTC.

V and J are TRBV11-2 and TRBJ1-2; 8 bases map to TRBD1. The germline gives CDR1 SGHAT, CDR2 FQNNGV. This CDR3 spans 15 amino acids. Trimming cost V 7 bases and J 7 bases; bases outside gene matches: 14. The CDR3 loop reads CASNPRGTGGFGYTF. CDR3 bases: TGTGCCAGCAATCCTAGGGGGACAGGCGGTTTTGGCTACACCTTC.

The chain joins TRBV2 to TRBJ2-3; tentatively, D is TRBD2 (5 bases). Germline assignment: CDR1 SNHLY and CDR2 FYNNEI. V lost 0 bases, J lost 2 bases, and 12 bases lay in between. This CDR3 is 16 amino acids long. The CDR3 sequence: CASSEALGDPTDTQYF. The CDR3 nucleotides are TGTGCCAGCAGTGAAGCTTTGGGAGACCCCACAGATACGCAGTATTTT.

This clone was recorded once. This chain links TRBV6-5 with TRBJ1-5; D ambiguous. V was clipped by 6 bases and J by 3 bases, with 9 bases between them. Germline V gene sequence: CDR1 MNHEY, CDR2 SVGAGI. This CDR3 comprises 13 residues. CDR3 sequence (DNA): TGTGCCAGCAGCAGATCCCCCAATCAGCCCCAGCATTTT. This translates into CASSRSPNQPQHF.

The chain has TRBV28 and TRBJ1-3, with 8 bases matching TRBD1. CDR3 size: 15 residues. CDR1 and CDR2 (germline): MDHEN, SYDVKM. V was clipped by 5 bases and J by 9 bases; unmatched bases: 12. DNA for the CDR3: TGTGCCAGCAGTAATAGACAGGGGCTGAGGGGCACCATATATTTT. Amino acid sequence: CASSNRQGLRGTIYF.

The chain has TRBV5-4 and TRBJ2-3, with 7 bases lining up with TRBD2. Germline V gives CDR1 SGHNT, CDR2 YYREEE (reference sequence). The CDR3 sequence is 15 residues long. The ends lost 4 bases at V and 1 base at J; junction bases unmatched: 6. CDR3 sequence: CASSNAGGGTDTQYF. As DNA, the CDR3 is TGTGCCAGCAGCAACGCTGGGGGGGGCACAGATACGCAGTATTTT.

This clone was seen just once. This sequence joins TRBV19 and TRBJ2-2; D is uncertain. The CDR3 loop spans 14 amino acids. Germline-derived CDR1 and CDR2 are LNHDA and SQIVND (reference sequence). V was shortened by 7 bases and J by 2 bases, with 11 bases between the two germline ends. The DNA for the CDR3 is TGTGCCAGTAATTGGCAGGATAACACCGGGGAGCTGTTTTTT. Translated: CASNWQDNTGELFF.

The V and J genes are TRBV5-1 and TRBJ2-5; D ambiguous. Germline CDR1 SGHRS, CDR2 YFSETQ. The CDR3 runs 13 residues. Trimming left V 3 bases short and J 0 bases short, with 6 bases between. CDR3 in amino acids: CASSSDYQETQYF. The DNA for the CDR3 is TGCGCCAGCAGCTCAGACTACCAAGAGACCCAGTACTTC.

A single count supports this clone. This chain uses TRBV28 with TRBJ1-5; no clear D. This CDR3 contains 14 residues. The germline V and J ends were trimmed by 2 bases and 3 bases, with 8 bases remaining between them. Germline CDR1 reads MDHEN; CDR2 reads SYDVKM. Written as DNA, the CDR3 is TGTGCCAGCAGTTTAATCGGGAACAATCAGCCCCAGCATTTT. It encodes CASSLIGNNQPQHF.

The V and J genes are TRBV2 and TRBJ2-1; 11 nucleotides agree with TRBD2. Looked up from germline, CDR1 is SNHLY and CDR2 is FYNNEI. This CDR3 contains 15 residues. Unmatched junction bases numbered 2, after V lost 3 bases and J lost 4 bases. In DNA, the CDR3 is TGTGCCAGCAGTGATGCTAGCGGGGGGTACAATGAGCAGTTCTTC. Its translation: CASSDASGGYNEQFF.

The chain is built from TRBV9 and TRBJ1-2, with a tentative D call TRBD1 (6 bases). Trimming cost V 4 bases and J 2 bases, with 15 bases left between them. The CDR3 runs to 15 residues. Germline V gives CDR1 SGDLS, CDR2 YYNGEE. CDR3 amino acids: CASSLGGGANYGYTF. CDR3 bases: TGTGCCAGCAGCCTGGGAGGGGGGGCCAACTATGGCTACACCTTC. Filled out from reference TRBV9 and TRBJ1-2, the complete variable domain reads DSGVTQTPKHLITATGQRVTLRCSPRSGDLSVYWYQQSLDQGLQFLIQYYNGEERAKGNILERFSAQQFPDLHSELNLSSLELGDSALYFCASSLGGGANYGYTFGSGTRLTVV.

This clone was counted between two and nine times. The CDR3 nucleotides read TGCGCCAGCAGCTTGAGGAGGGACTGGAGGGACACTGAAGCTTTCTTT. Translating gives CASSLRRDWRDTEAFF. This chain links TRBV5-1 with TRBJ1-1, with a tentative D call TRBD1 (5 bases). The germline V gene encodes CDR1 SGHRS and CDR2 YFSETQ. The CDR3 length is 16 residues. V lost 1 base to trimming and J lost 3 bases, with 16 bases between them.

This chain joins TRBV12-1 and TRBJ2-7; TRBD2, the D gene given by the table, was not confirmed from the DNA. TRBV12-1 is a listed pseudogene. The CDR3 has 16 amino acids. CDR3: CASSPRLAEGAYEQYF. The CDR3 nucleotides are TGTGCCAGCAGCCCTAGACTAGCCGAGGGAGCCTACGAGCAGTACTTC.

The CDR3 DNA is TGTGCCAGCAGTTTACAGGCGCTCCGCACACCCGGGAATACGCAGTATTTT. This codes for CASSLQALRTPGNTQYF. The chain has TRBV27 and TRBJ2-3; possibly TRBD2 for D (5 bases). Germline V CDR1 and CDR2: MNHEY, SMNVEV (reference sequence). Deletions cut 2 bases from V and 7 bases from J, with 22 bases between. There are 17 residues in the CDR3.

The V and J genes are TRBV11-2 and TRBJ2-4; 9 nucleotides agree with TRBD1. CDR1 SGHAT and CDR2 FQNNGV come from the germline V gene. CDR3 length equals 16 residues. V shed 5 bases, J shed 5 bases, and the junction held 10 bases outside the gene matches. The CDR3 loop is CASSLGQGLDQNIQYF. CDR3 sequence (DNA): TGTGCCAGCAGCCTCGGACAGGGGCTCGACCAAAACATTCAGTACTTC.

The table lists this clone with a few counts. The rearrangement joins TRBV4-1 to TRBJ2-2; 7 bases map to TRBD2. The V and J ends lost 4 bases and 1 base, in that order; junction bases with no gene match: 6. Germline V gene data show CDR1 as MGHRA and CDR2 as YSYEKL. This CDR3 has 16 amino acids. The CDR3 DNA follows: TGCGCCAGCAGCCGAGCTAGCGGACTGAACACCGGGGAGCTGTTTTTT. Its protein product is CASSRASGLNTGELFF.

The chain employs TRBV2 and TRBJ1-2; D is perhaps TRBD1 (6 bases). The V gene lost 5 bases and the J gene lost 8 bases, with 15 bases spanning the gap. The CDR3 spans 13 residues. The germline V gene encodes CDR1 SNHLY and CDR2 FYNNEI. The CDR3, as DNA: TGTGCCAGCAGTTACCGGGACAAGAAAGGCTACACCTTC. Protein sequence: CASSYRDKKGYTF.

This chain links TRBV5-1 with TRBJ2-3; TRBD2 aligns across 12 bases. Per the germline V gene, CDR1 is SGHRS and CDR2 is YFSETQ. V lost 4 bases to trimming and J lost 1 base; unmatched junction nucleotides: 19. The CDR3 consists of 21 residues. CDR3 sequence (DNA): TGCGCCAGCAGCCCCGGAACTATAACTAGCGGGGGGATCGTAGGCACAGATACGCAGTATTTT. Its protein is CASSPGTITSGGIVGTDTQYF. The full variable domain, its missing parts supplied by reference TRBV5-1 and TRBJ2-3, is KAGVTQTPRYLIKTRGQQVTLSCSPISGHRSVSWYQQTPGQGLQFLFEYFSETQRNKGNFPGRFSGRQFSNSRSEMNVSTLELGDSALYLCASSPGTITSGGIVGTDTQYFGPGTRLTVL.

J is TRBJ2-5 and V is TRBV4-3; no firm D call. The J call is doubtful: the DNA matches TRBJ2-7 better. CDR3 length: 15 amino acids. The germline gives CDR1 LGHNA, CDR2 YSLEER. The CDR3 reads CASSQYSNPTYEQYF. The DNA for the CDR3 is TGCGCCAGCAGCCAGTACAGTAATCCAACCTACGAGCAGTACTTC.

The chain joins TRBV6-1 to TRBJ1-3, with D possibly TRBD1 on 5 matching bases. The CDR3 is made up of 15 amino acids. Germline V gives CDR1 MNHNS, CDR2 SASEGT. The ends were cut back, 2 bases at V and 4 bases at J, with 12 bases in the middle. CDR3 amino acids: CASSEQGGYGNTIYF. The CDR3 region has the DNA TGTGCCAGCAGTGAACAGGGCGGCTACGGAAACACCATATATTTT.

The chain uses TRBV7-9 and TRBJ1-2; D ambiguous. Germline CDR1 SEHNR, CDR2 FQNEAQ (reference sequence). This CDR3 is 11 amino acids long. Trimming left V 4 bases short and J 4 bases short, with 4 bases between. In DNA, the CDR3 is TGTGCCAGCAGCTCCCTCTATGGCTACACCTTC. This encodes CASSSLYGYTF. Based on the CDR3 plus reference TRBV7-9 and TRBJ1-2, the full variable domain is DTGVSQNPRHKITKRGQNVTFRCDPISEHNRLYWYRQTLGQGPEFLTYFQNEAQLEKSRLLSDRFSAERPKGSFSTLEIQRTEQGDSAMYLCASSSLYGYTFGSGTRLTVV.

This rearrangement joins TRBV30 to TRBJ1-6; D perhaps matches TRBD1 (6 bases). Trimming cost V 3 bases and J 0 bases, with 15 bases left between them. The germline V gene has CDR1 GTSNPN and CDR2 SVGIG (reference sequence). This CDR3 comprises 17 residues. CDR3 DNA: TGTGCCTGGAGCTCCTTAGACAGGAGCTCCTATAATTCACCCCTCCACTTT. This gives the protein CAWSSLDRSSYNSPLHF.